The source of this T cell receptor beta chain is a study of PD-L1 blockade in urothelial cancer. The overall study: As for prior chemotherapy regimens, patients had received 0 to 3.

V was clipped by 7 bases and J by 2 bases, with 11 bases between them. CDR1 and CDR2 from the germline V gene are LNHDA and SQIVND (reference sequence). This CDR3 contains 13 residues. Each PCR received spiked synthetic TCR analog templates. Assay: immunoSEQ multiplex PCR; the TCRdb copy retains only in-frame clones and omits some. The data contain fewer than 90,000 clones, more than 85% of them singletons. Time point defined: peripheral blood 6 weeks after treatment start. Metastatic or locally advanced urothelial carcinoma was present in the patients. This clone has a single count. The source of this sequence is a woman older than 75 with urothelial cancer. Sequenced here: PBMCs, sampled around atezolizumab (anti-PD-L1) treatment. The chain joins TRBV19 to TRBJ1-1; possibly TRBD1 for D (5 bases). The CDR3 DNA reads as TGTGCCAGTACCTGGGACTCCAACACTGAAGCTTTCTTT. As protein: CASTWDSNTEAFF.